This TCR beta chain originates from a study of chemoradiotherapy in HPV16-positive cancers. CDR1 is SGHRS and CDR2 is YFSETQ in the germline V gene. V trimming: 5 bases; J trimming: 6 bases; junction bases outside the gene matches: 7. The CDR3 extends over 15 amino acids. Sequencing was performed with immunoSEQ multiplex PCR; in TCRdb, only in-frame clones are kept and a portion is missing. The sample lists about 1,800 clones; around nine tenths were seen once. The source material was tumor tissue, sampled from a patient who underwent chemoradiotherapy. This sequence was found in a human donor with HPV-associated anogenital cancer. The chain recombines TRBV5-1 with TRBJ1-4; 10 bases are shared with TRBD1. The CDR3 sequence: CASSGTGTGDEKLFF. The CDR3 DNA sequence: TGCGCCAGCAGTGGGACCGGGACAGGGGATGAAAAACTGTTTTTT.